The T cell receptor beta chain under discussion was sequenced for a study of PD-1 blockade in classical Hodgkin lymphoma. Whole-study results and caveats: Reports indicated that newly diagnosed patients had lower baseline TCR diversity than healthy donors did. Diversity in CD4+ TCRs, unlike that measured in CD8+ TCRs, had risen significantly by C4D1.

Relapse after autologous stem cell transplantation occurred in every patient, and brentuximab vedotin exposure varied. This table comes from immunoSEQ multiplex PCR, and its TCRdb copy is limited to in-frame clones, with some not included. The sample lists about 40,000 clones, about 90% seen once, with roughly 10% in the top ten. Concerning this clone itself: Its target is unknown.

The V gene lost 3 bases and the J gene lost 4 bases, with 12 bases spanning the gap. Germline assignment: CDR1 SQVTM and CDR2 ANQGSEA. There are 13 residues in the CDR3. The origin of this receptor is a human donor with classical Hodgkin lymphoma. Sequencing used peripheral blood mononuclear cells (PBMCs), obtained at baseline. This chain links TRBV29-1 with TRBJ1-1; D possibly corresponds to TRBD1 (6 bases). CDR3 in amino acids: CSVEGGRGTEAFF. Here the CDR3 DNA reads TGCAGCGTTGAGGGGGGGCGGGGCACTGAAGCTTTCTTT.